This T cell receptor beta chain was profiled in a study of CD8 T cell repertoires and HIV-1 epitope variants. Data came from immunoSEQ multiplex PCR; TCRdb stores just in-frame clones and leaves some out. The table includes 6,000 to 9,000 clones, 66% detected once. Trimming removed 5 bases at V and 0 bases at J, with 4 bases between. Germline V lookup: CDR1 SGHAT, CDR2 FQDESV (reference sequence). This CDR3 has 12 residues. This clone has just a few counts. The target antigen is unknown. Sequenced material: cultured CD8+ T cells derived from PBMCs. V usage is TRBV11-1 and J usage is TRBJ1-1; D gene unclear. The clonotype originates from a male donor with HIV. The CDR3 nucleotides read TGTGCCAGCAGCCCCGTGAACACTGAAGCTTTCTTT. Translated, it gives CASSPVNTEAFF.